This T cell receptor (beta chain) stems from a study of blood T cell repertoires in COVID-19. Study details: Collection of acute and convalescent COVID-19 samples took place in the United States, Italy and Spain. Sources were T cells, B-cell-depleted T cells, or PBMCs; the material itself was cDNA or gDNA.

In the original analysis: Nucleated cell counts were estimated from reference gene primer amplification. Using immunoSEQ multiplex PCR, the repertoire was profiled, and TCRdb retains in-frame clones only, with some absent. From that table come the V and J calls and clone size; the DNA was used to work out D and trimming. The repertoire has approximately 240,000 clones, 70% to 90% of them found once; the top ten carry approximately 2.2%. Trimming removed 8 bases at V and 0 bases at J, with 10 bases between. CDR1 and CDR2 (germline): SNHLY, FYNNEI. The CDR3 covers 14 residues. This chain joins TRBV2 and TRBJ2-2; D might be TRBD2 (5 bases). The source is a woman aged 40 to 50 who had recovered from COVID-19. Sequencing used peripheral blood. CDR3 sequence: CASARTSNTGELFF. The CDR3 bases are TGTGCCAGCGCTAGGACTTCGAACACCGGGGAGCTGTTTTTT.